The 24 T cell receptor beta chains in this list originate from one sample, sequenced in a study of T-cell memory formation after mild COVID-19 (dated by TCRdb to the early 2020s). Receptor libraries were prepared by 5' RACE. Sequencing took place on an Illumina NovaSeq 6000. TCRdb's own reprocessing of the public reads used fastp at Q25 and MiXCR and kept productive beta chains. Every entry covers one CDR3 protein and lists the most common genes and DNA from its rows. The sample table contains just over 350,000 distinct CDR3 sequences; only one count was recorded for approximately 15% of them. About 22% of the sample rests with the top ten. Sequences were obtained from PBMCs or a T cell subset sorted from them (not recorded which). The receptors derive from a man between 18 and 29 years old who had mild COVID-19 (a few samples of this study predate the infection). The sample titles of this study are shuffled in the database, so cell type and time point are left out; the donor was told from shared clones.

The J gene is TRBJ2-4, the V gene TRBV30, with 8 positions matching TRBD1. The germline V gene has CDR1 GTSNPN and CDR2 SVGIG (reference sequence). The CDR3 covers 21 residues. V lost 0 bases to trimming and J lost 0 bases; unmatched junction nucleotides: 19. This chain's CDR3 is CAWSVPLRQGTNLLAKNIQYF. DNA for the CDR3: TGTGCCTGGAGTGTACCCCTCCGACAGGGGACGAACCTCTTAGCCAAAAACATTCAGTACTTC.

V and J are TRBV28 and TRBJ1-2, with D unresolved. The germline V gene encodes CDR1 MDHEN and CDR2 SYDVKM. The CDR3 contains 16 residues. Trimming left V 2 bases short and J 7 bases short, with 20 bases between. In DNA form, the CDR3 reads TGTGCCAGCAGTTTAGTGACGGACGGGTTTGGAGCTGGCTACACCTTC. Translating gives CASSLVTDGFGAGYTF.

As DNA, the CDR3 is TGCGCCAGCAGCCAAGGGGAAATCGGCACTGAAGCTTTCTTT. It encodes CASSQGEIGTEAFF. This chain joins TRBV4-1 and TRBJ1-1; no reliable D call. This CDR3 region has 14 residues. Germline V gene data show CDR1 as MGHRA and CDR2 as YSYEKL. V gave up 1 base and J gave up 4 bases, with 10 bases separating them.

This clonotype showed up just a few times. The V and J genes are TRBV5-4 and TRBJ2-2, with 10 bases matching TRBD2. The ends lost 4 bases at V and 7 bases at J; junction bases unmatched: 7. The germline CDR1 and CDR2 sequences are SGHNT and YYREEE (reference sequence). This CDR3 region has 15 residues. The CDR3 region is CASSRTSGGYGELFF. CDR3 nucleotides: TGTGCCAGCAGCAGGACTAGCGGAGGATACGGGGAGCTGTTTTTT.

The V gene is TRBV7-2, the J gene TRBJ2-2; D unclear. The CDR3 contains 14 residues. With 4 bases removed from V and 4 bases from J, the gap between germline ends came to 10 bases. Germline V gene sequence: CDR1 SGHTA, CDR2 FQGNSA. CDR3 residues: CASSSLRITGELFF. The CDR3 bases are TGTGCCAGCAGCTCCCTCCGTATCACCGGGGAGCTGTTTTTT.

This clonotype was seen many times. The gene calls are TRBV24-1 and TRBJ2-5; 7 positions match TRBD2. Germline lookup yields CDR1 KGHDR and CDR2 SFDVKD. This CDR3 is 12 amino acids long. Trimming cost V 9 bases and J 4 bases; bases outside gene matches: 4. The CDR3 nucleotides are TGTGCCACCCGGGACTATCGAGAGACCCAGTACTTC. Protein sequence: CATRDYRETQYF.

This clonotype was recorded many times. The V and J genes are TRBV4-2 and TRBJ2-1, with 8 bases fitting TRBD2. Trimming at V came to 0 bases and at J to 9 bases, leaving 16 bases not matched to a gene. The germline gives CDR1 LGHNA, CDR2 YNFKEQ. The CDR3 totals 18 residues. The CDR3 region is CASSQDPPGRGAGGEQFF. The CDR3 DNA is TGTGCCAGCAGCCAAGACCCCCCTGGGCGGGGGGCCGGCGGTGAGCAGTTCTTC.

V is TRBV6-1 and J is TRBJ1-5; D not resolved. Germline CDR1 is MNHNS and CDR2 is SASEGT. The CDR3 spans 13 residues. The V end lost 2 bases, the J end lost 1 base, and 3 bases lay between the germline ends. In DNA, the CDR3 is TGTGCCAGCAGTGAATTAAGCAATCAGCCCCAGCATTTT. Translation gives CASSELSNQPQHF.

This clonotype was recorded many times. The chain carries TRBV4-2 and TRBJ2-2; D uncertain. Germline V gene sequence: CDR1 LGHNA, CDR2 YNFKEQ. Trimming took 1 base from V and 9 from J, leaving 12 bases between them. The CDR3 is made up of 14 amino acids. The CDR3 loop is CASSQGIDARELFF. The CDR3 coding sequence is TGTGCCAGCAGCCAAGGAATAGATGCCCGGGAGCTGTTTTTT.

V gene TRBV30 combines with J gene TRBJ1-2; TRBD1 agrees at 9 bases. This CDR3 region has 15 residues. The germline CDR1 and CDR2 sequences are GTSNPN and SVGIG (reference sequence). The junction had 13 bases not matched to a gene; V was cut back by 3 bases and J by 8 bases. The CDR3 bases are TGTGCCTGGAGAGGGGTACAGGGGGCTTGGAAGGGCTACACCTTC. This encodes CAWRGVQGAWKGYTF.

The chain links TRBV27 to TRBJ2-3; D unclear. The CDR3 contains 14 residues. Trimming shortened V by 6 bases and J by 1 base, and 11 bases separated the two germline ends. Germline CDR1 MNHEY, CDR2 SMNVEV (reference sequence). The CDR3 coding sequence is TGTGCCAGCAGCCCCGAATGGGGCACAGATACGCAGTATTTT. The encoded protein is CASSPEWGTDTQYF.

This clonotype has more than one count but fewer than ten. This chain connects TRBV20-1 to TRBJ2-5, with 8 bases matching TRBD2. V trimming: 4 bases; J trimming: 2 bases; junction bases outside the gene matches: 6. CDR1 is DFQATT, CDR2 SNEGSKA, per germline (reference sequence). This CDR3 has 14 amino acids. The CDR3 spells CSATPGTRQETQYF. The CDR3 DNA is TGCAGTGCTACCCCAGGGACTAGACAAGAGACCCAGTACTTC.

The chain uses TRBV6-6 and TRBJ2-3; either TRBD1 or TRBD2 may supply D (5 bases each). This CDR3 is built from 17 residues. Between the trimmed V and J ends, which lost 8 bases and 0 bases, there was a span of 21 bases. Germline CDR1 and CDR2: MNHNY and SVGAGI (reference sequence). CDR3 protein: CASLVGEIPSSTDTQYF. Here the CDR3 DNA reads TGTGCCAGCTTAGTGGGGGAGATTCCATCTAGCACAGATACGCAGTATTTT.

The rearrangement links TRBV2 to TRBJ1-1; 7 nucleotides agree with TRBD1. The CDR3 is made up of 13 amino acids. V was pared by 5 bases and J by 10 bases, with 10 bases of the junction left unmatched. CDR1 and CDR2 from the germline V gene are SNHLY and FYNNEI. The CDR3 spells CASSFQGQGGAFF. The DNA of the CDR3 is TGTGCCAGCAGTTTCCAAGGCCAGGGGGGAGCTTTCTTT.

The gene calls are TRBV7-9 and TRBJ1-3; D remains unclear. V dropped 5 bases and J dropped 1 base, with 15 bases sitting between them. Germline values: CDR1 SEHNR, CDR2 FQNEAQ (reference sequence). The CDR3 has 16 residues. CDR3: CASSQLTTGSGNTIYF. DNA for the CDR3: TGTGCCAGCAGCCAACTTACCACGGGGTCTGGAAACACCATATATTTT.

This clonotype showed up many times. This sequence joins TRBV5-6 and TRBJ1-4; 9 positions agree with TRBD1. V shed 3 bases, J shed 7 bases, and the junction held 7 bases outside the gene matches. CDR3 length equals 15 residues. Germline loops: CDR1 SGHDT, CDR2 YYEEEE. The CDR3 sequence is CASSSPGTGSEKLFF. Written as DNA, the CDR3 is TGTGCCAGCAGCTCACCCGGGACAGGGTCTGAAAAACTGTTTTTT. The full variable domain, rest sourced from reference TRBV5-6 and TRBJ1-4, is DAGVTQSPTHLIKTRGQQVTLRCSPKSGHDTVSWYQQALGQGPQFIFQYYEEEERQRGNFPDRFSGHQFPNYSSELNVNALLLGDSALYLCASSSPGTGSEKLFFGSGTQLSVL.

The chain joins TRBV5-1 to TRBJ2-1, with D possibly matching TRBD2 (5 bases). The CDR3 spans 15 residues. With 3 bases removed from V and 2 bases from J, the gap between germline ends came to 12 bases. Germline V gene lookup returns CDR1 SGHRS and CDR2 YFSETQ. The CDR3 loop is CASSSRPGAYNEQFF. The CDR3, as DNA: TGCGCCAGCAGCTCCCGTCCCGGGGCCTACAATGAGCAGTTCTTC.

This clonotype turned up a few times. V usage is TRBV7-3 and J usage is TRBJ2-3; 8 nucleotides line up with TRBD2. The trim removed 4 bases at V and 1 base at J, leaving 4 bases unmatched. Germline V gene lookup returns CDR1 SGHTA and CDR2 FQGTGA. The CDR3 is 15 residues long. The CDR3 DNA follows: TGTGCCAGCAGCTCCCAGCGGGGGCGCACAGATACGCAGTATTTT. Residues: CASSSQRGRTDTQYF.

This clonotype came up many times. The chain couples TRBV5-1 to TRBJ1-2; D gene unclear. The CDR3 consists of 12 residues. Trimming took off 0 bases at V and 4 bases at J, with 4 bases between the two ends. Germline CDR1 reads SGHRS; CDR2 reads YFSETQ. The CDR3 loop reads CASSLESYGYTF. CDR3 DNA sequence: TGCGCCAGCAGCTTGGAGAGCTATGGCTACACCTTC.

This clonotype showed up many times. The genes are TRBV7-9 and TRBJ2-1; TRBD1 agrees at 7 bases. The junction had 5 bases not matched to a gene; V was cut back by 1 base and J by 5 bases. The CDR3 extends over 15 amino acids. CDR1 is SEHNR, CDR2 FQNEAQ, per germline (reference sequence). The CDR3 coding sequence is TGTGCCAGCAGCTTAGTCCGGGGACAGCACAATGAGCAGTTCTTC. This encodes CASSLVRGQHNEQFF.

This clonotype was found a few times. The rearrangement uses TRBV6-2 or TRBV6-3 and TRBJ1-2; D not certain. Germline V CDR1 and CDR2: MNHEY, SVGEGT. The CDR3 consists of 15 residues. The V and J ends lost 1 base and 2 bases respectively, with 11 bases between them. The CDR3, as DNA: TGTGCCAGCAGTTACTATCCCCGCGGCAACTATGGCTACACCTTC. As protein: CASSYYPRGNYGYTF.

The V and J genes are TRBV7-3 and TRBJ2-1; D not resolved. Germline lookup yields CDR1 SGHTA and CDR2 FQGTGA. Trimming shortened V by 5 bases and J by 0 bases, and 11 bases separated the two germline ends. The CDR3 runs 15 residues. The CDR3 sequence: CASSADPGSYNEQFF. The DNA for the CDR3 is TGTGCCAGCAGCGCAGATCCGGGCTCCTACAATGAGCAGTTCTTC.

This clonotype was counted a few times. The chain couples TRBV7-2 to TRBJ2-6; D is possibly TRBD1 or TRBD2 (5 bases each). This CDR3 comprises 15 residues. Germline-derived CDR1 and CDR2 are SGHTA and FQGNSA. The germline V and J ends were trimmed by 6 bases and 0 bases, with 9 bases remaining between them. CDR3 in amino acids: CASRRGGSGANVLTF. CDR3 DNA sequence: TGTGCCAGCAGGAGGGGTGGCTCTGGGGCCAACGTCCTGACTTTC.

There are a few counts of this clonotype. J is TRBJ1-6 and V is TRBV7-6, with a possible D match to TRBD1 (5 bases). Germline CDR1 and CDR2: SGHVS and FNYEAQ. The ends were cut back, 0 bases at V and 9 bases at J, with 9 bases in the middle. The CDR3 has 14 residues. CDR3 nucleotides: TGTGCCAGCAGCTTAGCCGGGGGGACTTCACCCCTCCACTTT. This codes for CASSLAGGTSPLHF.